Below, 8 T cell receptor beta chains from the same sample are listed, as sequenced in a study of T cell responses to AZD1222 COVID-19 vaccine. TCRdb keeps only in-frame clones here, not all; method: immunoSEQ multiplex PCR. Of about 130,000 clones listed, about 92% are singletons. The source material was peripheral blood, sampled on day 0 of AZD1222 vaccination. The receptors here all came from an adult in good health.

The chain couples TRBV6-2 or TRBV6-3 to TRBJ1-1; a weak D match, TRBD1 (5 bases). The germline V gene encodes CDR1 MNHEY and CDR2 SVGEGT. There are 15 residues in the CDR3. V lost 4 bases and J lost 1, with 13 bases in between. In nucleotides, the CDR3 is TGTGCCAGCAGTTCCGGCGGGACGGGGAACACTGAAGCTTTCTTT. Residues: CASSSGGTGNTEAFF.

The J gene is TRBJ2-7, the V gene TRBV5-6; no firm D call. V was shortened by 3 bases and J by 2 bases, with 6 bases between the two germline ends. This CDR3 region has 12 residues. Germline CDR1 SGHDT, CDR2 YYEEEE. This CDR3 is CASSSSPYEQYF. CDR3 DNA: TGTGCCAGCAGCTCTTCACCCTACGAGCAGTACTTC. The whole variable domain, remainder taken from reference TRBV5-6 and TRBJ2-7, is DAGVTQSPTHLIKTRGQQVTLRCSPKSGHDTVSWYQQALGQGPQFIFQYYEEEERQRGNFPDRFSGHQFPNYSSELNVNALLLGDSALYLCASSSSPYEQYFGPGTRLTVT.

This clone is a singleton in its sample. This sequence joins TRBV9 and TRBJ1-2; D is possibly TRBD1 (5 bases). The CDR3 spans 15 residues. CDR1 and CDR2 from the germline V gene are SGDLS and YYNGEE. V was clipped by 2 bases and J by 6 bases, with 17 bases between them. The CDR3 here is CASSVGTHLLNGYTF. CDR3 in DNA: TGTGCCAGCAGCGTCGGGACGCACCTCCTGAATGGCTACACCTTC.

The gene calls are TRBV11-3 and TRBJ1-1; 7 positions agree with TRBD1. The CDR3 contains 14 residues. Germline V gene sequence: CDR1 SGHNT, CDR2 YENEEA. The ends lost 4 bases at V and 4 bases at J; junction bases unmatched: 6. The CDR3 DNA is TGTGCCAGCAGCTCACAGGGGTGGGGCACTGAAGCTTTCTTT. Amino acids: CASSSQGWGTEAFF.

The genes are TRBV7-9 and TRBJ1-2; D gene ambiguous. The germline V and J ends were trimmed by 5 bases and 8 bases, with 15 bases remaining between them. CDR3 size: 13 residues. Looked up from germline, CDR1 is SEHNR and CDR2 is FQNEAQ (reference sequence). CDR3 region: CASSPVGSEGYTF. DNA of the CDR3: TGTGCCAGCAGCCCGGTCGGCTCGGAAGGCTACACCTTC. Full variable domain (missing parts from reference TRBV7-9 and TRBJ1-2): DTGVSQNPRHKITKRGQNVTFRCDPISEHNRLYWYRQTLGQGPEFLTYFQNEAQLEKSRLLSDRFSAERPKGSFSTLEIQRTEQGDSAMYLCASSPVGSEGYTFGSGTRLTVV.

The gene calls are TRBV5-1 and TRBJ2-5; unclear D gene. The V end was cut by 5 bases, the J end by 2 bases, with 4 bases between. Germline CDR1 is SGHRS and CDR2 is YFSETQ. This CDR3 has 11 amino acids. As DNA, the CDR3 is TGCGCCAGCAGATCTCAAGAGACCCAGTACTTC. It translates to CASRSQETQYF.

This clone showed up just once. The chain links TRBV20-1 to TRBJ2-5, with D hard to call. The germline CDR1 and CDR2 sequences are DFQATT and SNEGSKA (reference sequence). CDR3 length: 13 residues. Trimming removed 3 bases at V and 2 bases at J, with 10 bases between. DNA for the CDR3: TGCAGTGCTAGTTTGGCAGGACAAGAGACCCAGTACTTC. Protein product: CSASLAGQETQYF.

This chain connects TRBV7-2 to TRBJ1-6, with D possibly TRBD1 on 5 matching bases. The CDR3 loop spans 15 amino acids. V lost 2 bases, J lost 7 bases, and 12 bases lay in between. Germline V gene sequence: CDR1 SGHTA, CDR2 FQGNSA. CDR3 nucleotides: TGTGCCAGCAGCTTAACGGGCAGGGAAAATTCACCCCTCCACTTT. Amino acids: CASSLTGRENSPLHF.